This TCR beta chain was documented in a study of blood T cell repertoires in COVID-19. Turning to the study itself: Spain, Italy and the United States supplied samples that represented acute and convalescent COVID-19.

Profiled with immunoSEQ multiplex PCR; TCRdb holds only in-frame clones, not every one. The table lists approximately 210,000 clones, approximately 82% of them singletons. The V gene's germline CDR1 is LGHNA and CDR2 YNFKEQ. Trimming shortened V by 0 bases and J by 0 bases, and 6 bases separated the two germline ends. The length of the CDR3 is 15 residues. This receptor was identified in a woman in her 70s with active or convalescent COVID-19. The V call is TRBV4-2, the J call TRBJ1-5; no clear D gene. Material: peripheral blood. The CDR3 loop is CASSQDLRSNQPQHF. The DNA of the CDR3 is TGTGCCAGCAGCCAAGATCTTCGTAGCAATCAGCCCCAGCATTTT.